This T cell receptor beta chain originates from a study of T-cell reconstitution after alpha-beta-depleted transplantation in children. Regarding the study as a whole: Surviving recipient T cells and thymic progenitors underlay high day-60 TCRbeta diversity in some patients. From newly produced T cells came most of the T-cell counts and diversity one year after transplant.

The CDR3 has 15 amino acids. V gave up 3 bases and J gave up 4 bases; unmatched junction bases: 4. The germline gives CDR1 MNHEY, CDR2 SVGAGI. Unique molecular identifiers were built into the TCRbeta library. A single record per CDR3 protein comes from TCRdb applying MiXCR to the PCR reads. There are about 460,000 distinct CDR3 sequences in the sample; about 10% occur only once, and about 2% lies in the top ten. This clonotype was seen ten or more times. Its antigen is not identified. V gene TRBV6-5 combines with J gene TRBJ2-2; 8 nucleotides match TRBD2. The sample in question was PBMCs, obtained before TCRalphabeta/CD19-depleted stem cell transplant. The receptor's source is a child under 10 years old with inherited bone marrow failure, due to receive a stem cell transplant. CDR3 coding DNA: TGTGCCAGCAGTTATACTAGCGGTAGCACCGGGGAGCTGTTTTTT. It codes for CASSYTSGSTGELFF.